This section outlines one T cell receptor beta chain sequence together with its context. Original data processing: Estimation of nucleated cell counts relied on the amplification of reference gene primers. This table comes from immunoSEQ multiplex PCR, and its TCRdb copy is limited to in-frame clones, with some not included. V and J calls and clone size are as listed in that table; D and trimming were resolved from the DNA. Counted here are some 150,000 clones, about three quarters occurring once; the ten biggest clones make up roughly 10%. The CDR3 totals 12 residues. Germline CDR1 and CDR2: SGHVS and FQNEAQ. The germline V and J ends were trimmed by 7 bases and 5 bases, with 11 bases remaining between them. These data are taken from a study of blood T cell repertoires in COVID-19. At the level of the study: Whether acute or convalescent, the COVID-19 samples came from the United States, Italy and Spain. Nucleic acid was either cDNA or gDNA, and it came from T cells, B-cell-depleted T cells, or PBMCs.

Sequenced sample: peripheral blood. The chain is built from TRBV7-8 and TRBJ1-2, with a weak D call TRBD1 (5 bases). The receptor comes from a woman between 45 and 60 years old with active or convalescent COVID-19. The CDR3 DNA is TGTGCCAGCACCCGCGGGGGGTATGGCTACACCTTC. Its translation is CASTRGGYGYTF.